This T cell receptor beta chain was observed in a study of blood T cell repertoires in COVID-19. Study information: Italy, Spain and the United States were the sources of the convalescent and acute COVID-19 samples. PBMCs, B-cell-depleted T cells, or T cells were the source of the cDNA or gDNA that made up the material.

The CDR3 sequence is 16 residues long. Germline CDR1 and CDR2: KGHDR and SFDVKD. Authors' methods: By means of reference gene primer amplification, nucleated cell counts were estimated. Here immunoSEQ multiplex PCR was the method, and the copy in TCRdb shows in-frame clones only, minus some. Clonal size and the V and J genes are those of that table, whereas D and trimming came from the DNA. The profile shows about 120,000 clones, roughly 75% of them singletons. Note on this clone: At one end, the junction sequence differs from germline, possibly due to a read error.

V is TRBV24-1 and J is TRBJ2-1; the match to TRBD1 covers 7 bases. Material: peripheral blood. This clonotype originated in a man in his sixties with active or convalescent COVID-19. The CDR3 reads CATSEGGQVSNNEQFF. DNA for the CDR3: TGTGCCACCAGTGAGGGTGGACAGGTCTCCAACAATGAGCAGTTCTTC.